Listed here are 8 T cell receptor beta chains from one sample, sequenced in a study of control samples from healthy donors and cancer patients. Using immunoSEQ multiplex PCR, the repertoire was profiled, and TCRdb retains in-frame clones only, with some absent. The sample includes around 86,000 clones, over 85% of them seen just once. The material sequenced was PBMCs. The receptors come from a woman aged 60-70 years with head and neck cancer.

The chain carries TRBV7-9 and TRBJ2-4; TRBD2 matches 10 bases. This CDR3 is 15 amino acids long. The V and J ends lost 6 bases and 6 bases, in that order; junction bases with no gene match: 8. CDR1 is SEHNR and CDR2 is FQNEAQ in the germline V gene (reference sequence). Here the CDR3 DNA reads TGTGCCAGCAGTCACAGGCTAGCGGGAGCAAACATTCAGTACTTC. Protein: CASSHRLAGANIQYF.

V usage is TRBV7-9 and J usage is TRBJ2-3; TRBD1 aligns across 10 bases. This CDR3 contains 15 residues. The J segment lost 6 bases and the V segment lost 5 bases, leaving 8 bases of the junction unmatched. Germline V gene lookup returns CDR1 SEHNR and CDR2 FQNEAQ (reference sequence). The CDR3 reads CASSLRTGGSDTQYF. In nucleotides, the CDR3 is TGTGCCAGCAGCCTACGGACAGGGGGGTCCGATACGCAGTATTTT. The entire variable domain, with the rest obtained from reference TRBV7-9 and TRBJ2-3, is as follows: DTGVSQNPRHKITKRGQNVTFRCDPISEHNRLYWYRQTLGQGPEFLTYFQNEAQLEKSRLLSDRFSAERPKGSFSTLEIQRTEQGDSAMYLCASSLRTGGSDTQYFGPGTRLTVL.

The CDR3 nucleotides are TGCGCCAGCAGTTTTGGGTTGGGGACAACCTCTGGAAACACCATATATTTT. Translation: CASSFGLGTTSGNTIYF. V gene TRBV5-1 combines with J gene TRBJ1-3, with TRBD1 as a possible D gene (6 bases). Germline V gene data show CDR1 as SGHRS and CDR2 as YFSETQ. There are 17 residues in the CDR3. V gave up 5 bases and J gave up 0 bases, with 18 bases separating them.

A remark on this clone: The sample contains more than one DNA sequence encoding this CDR3. The chain combines TRBV7-2 with TRBJ2-3; D call uncertain. Germline CDR1 reads SGHTA; CDR2 reads FQGNSA. The ends were cut back, 2 bases at V and 1 base at J, with 7 bases in the middle. The CDR3 consists of 14 residues. CDR3 sequence reads: CASSLSGRTDTQYF. CDR3 in DNA: TGTGCCAGCAGCTTATCGGGTCGCACAGATACGCAGTATTTT.

V gene TRBV5-1 combines with J gene TRBJ2-7; 8 nucleotides line up with TRBD1. CDR3 length: 16 residues. Germline V lookup: CDR1 SGHRS, CDR2 YFSETQ. J gave up 0 bases and V 4 bases, and 9 bases lay outside the gene matches. CDR3 in amino acids: CASSPRSGGFSYEQYF. CDR3 coding DNA: TGCGCCAGCAGCCCCCGGTCAGGGGGCTTCTCCTACGAGCAGTACTTC.

This chain joins TRBV2 and TRBJ2-2; D perhaps matches TRBD1 (6 bases). Trimming took off 4 bases at V and 8 bases at J, with 11 bases between the two ends. Germline V gene data show CDR1 as SNHLY and CDR2 as FYNNEI. CDR3 length: 13 residues. CDR3 bases: TGTGCCAGCAGTGTCAGGGGCCAAGGGGAGCTGTTTTTT. Translation gives CASSVRGQGELFF.

The chain has TRBV18 and TRBJ2-1, with D tentatively TRBD1 (5 bases). Germline V gene sequence: CDR1 KGHSH, CDR2 LQKENI. CDR3 length equals 18 residues. V was shortened by 2 bases and J by 5 bases, with 22 bases between the two germline ends. The CDR3 here is CASSPKRTHELTDNEQFF. CDR3 nucleotides: TGTGCCAGCTCACCAAAAAGGACACACGAACTGACTGACAATGAGCAGTTCTTC. Looking up the rest from reference TRBV18 and TRBJ2-1 gives the full variable domain: NAGVMQNPRHLVRRRGQEARLRCSPMKGHSHVYWYRQLPEEGLKFMVYLQKENIIDESGMPKERFSAEFPKEGPSILRIQQVVRGDSAAYFCASSPKRTHELTDNEQFFGPGTRLTVL.

The chain couples TRBV30 to TRBJ2-7, with TRBD1 matching over 9 bases. This CDR3 is built from 16 residues. Per germline, CDR1 GTSNPN and CDR2 SVGIG (reference sequence). J lost 5 bases, V lost 8 bases, and 19 bases had no gene match. The CDR3 sequence is CAVNSGVGQGVNEQYF. In DNA form, the CDR3 reads TGTGCCGTAAACTCCGGGGTGGGACAGGGAGTAAACGAGCAGTACTTC.